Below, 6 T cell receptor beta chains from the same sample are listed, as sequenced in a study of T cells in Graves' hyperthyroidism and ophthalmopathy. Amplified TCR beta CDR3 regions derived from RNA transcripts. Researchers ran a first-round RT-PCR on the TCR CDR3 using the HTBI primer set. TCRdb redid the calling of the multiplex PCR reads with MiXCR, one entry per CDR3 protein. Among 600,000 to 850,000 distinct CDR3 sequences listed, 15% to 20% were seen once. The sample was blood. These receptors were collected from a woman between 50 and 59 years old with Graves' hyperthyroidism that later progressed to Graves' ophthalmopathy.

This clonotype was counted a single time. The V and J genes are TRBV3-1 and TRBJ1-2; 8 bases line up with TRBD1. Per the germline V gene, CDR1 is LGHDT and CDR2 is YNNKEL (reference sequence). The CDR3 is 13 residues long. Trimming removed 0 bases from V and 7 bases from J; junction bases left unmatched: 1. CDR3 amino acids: CASSQDRGPGYTF. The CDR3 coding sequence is TGTGCCAGCAGCCAAGACAGGGGGCCTGGCTACACCTTC.

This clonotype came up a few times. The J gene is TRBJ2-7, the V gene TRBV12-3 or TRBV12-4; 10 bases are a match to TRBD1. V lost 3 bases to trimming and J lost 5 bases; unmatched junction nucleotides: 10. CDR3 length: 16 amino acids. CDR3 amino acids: CASSFGTGEFQDEQYF. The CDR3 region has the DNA TGTGCCAGCAGTTTCGGGACAGGGGAATTTCAGGACGAGCAGTACTTC.

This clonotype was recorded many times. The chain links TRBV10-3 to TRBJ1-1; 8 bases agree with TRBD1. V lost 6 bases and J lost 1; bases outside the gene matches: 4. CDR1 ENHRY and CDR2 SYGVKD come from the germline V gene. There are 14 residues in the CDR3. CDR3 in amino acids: CAIRPGQENTEAFF. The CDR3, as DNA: TGTGCCATCAGGCCGGGACAGGAGAACACTGAAGCTTTCTTT.

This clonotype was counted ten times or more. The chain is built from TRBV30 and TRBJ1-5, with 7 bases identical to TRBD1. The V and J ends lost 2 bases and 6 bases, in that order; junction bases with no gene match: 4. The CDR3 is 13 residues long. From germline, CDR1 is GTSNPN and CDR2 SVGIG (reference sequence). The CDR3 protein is CAWSRKGAQPQHF. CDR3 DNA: TGTGCCTGGAGTCGAAAGGGGGCTCAGCCCCAGCATTTT.

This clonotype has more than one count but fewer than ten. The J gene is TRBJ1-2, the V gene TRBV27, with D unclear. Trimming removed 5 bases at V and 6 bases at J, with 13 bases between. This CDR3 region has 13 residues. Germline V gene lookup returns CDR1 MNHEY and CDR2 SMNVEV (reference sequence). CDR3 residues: CASSNSGLNGYTF. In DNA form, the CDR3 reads TGTGCCAGCAGTAATTCGGGGTTGAATGGCTACACCTTC.

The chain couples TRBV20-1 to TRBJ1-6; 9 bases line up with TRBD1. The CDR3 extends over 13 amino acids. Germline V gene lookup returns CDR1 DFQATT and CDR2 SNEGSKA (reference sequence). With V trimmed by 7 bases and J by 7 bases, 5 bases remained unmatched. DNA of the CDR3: TGCAGTGTCCCGGGACAGGGAAATTCACCCCTCCACTTT. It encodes CSVPGQGNSPLHF.